This is a list of T cell receptor beta chains from one sample in a study. TCRdb reprocessed the 5' RACE reads via MiXCR and lists one record per CDR3 protein. The sample has tens of thousands of distinct CDR3 sequences; about 20% are singletons. What was sequenced was memory CD4+ T cells sorted from a lymph node. The receptors were sampled from a female donor with breast cancer. The conserved cysteine and the conserved F or W are not part of the CDR3 here.

J gene | V gene | CDR3 protein
TRBJ2-3 | TRBV29-1 | SVGQGQDTQY
TRBJ2-3 | TRBV7-2 | ASSKNRVGDTQY
TRBJ1-2 | TRBV5-1 | ASSWGTSYGYT
TRBJ2-7 | TRBV5-1 | ASSPLVPGAYEQY
TRBJ1-2 | TRBV5-1 | ASSWTGGDYCYT
TRBJ1-2 | TRBV29-1 | SVDSPDRGFFGYT
TRBJ1-5 | TRBV7-2 | ASSWGDQPQH
TRBJ2-3 | TRBV12-3/TRBV12-4 | ASSSPLSGTGDSDTQY
TRBJ1-5 | TRBV19 | ASSGRQGAYSNQPQH
TRBJ1-2 | TRBV4-2 | ASSQGRGLAGGYT
TRBJ2-4 | TRBV28 | ATLPVAKNIQY
TRBJ2-1 | TRBV7-9 | ASSPPPPGQGHNEQF
TRBJ1-1 | TRBV20-1 | SAETRANTEAF
TRBJ1-5 | TRBV20-1 | SAMGQDQPQH
TRBJ2-2 | TRBV10-1 | ASSGLLNTRELF
TRBJ1-4 | TRBV20-1 | SARDEPGGEKLF
TRBJ2-1 | TRBV4-1 | ASSQDASSNEQF
TRBJ2-7 | TRBV20-1 | SGGSENGYEQY
TRBJ2-6 | TRBV5-6 | ASANSWGANVLT
TRBJ2-7 | TRBV5-1 | ASSVDRPRREQY
TRBJ2-2 | TRBV5-1 | ASSSKGNPNANTGELF
TRBJ2-7 | TRBV20-1 | SASPQVLREQY
TRBJ2-3 | TRBV9 | ASSATGNPDTQY
TRBJ2-5 | TRBV6-2/TRBV6-3 | ASSYGMGGGETQY
TRBJ2-7 | TRBV6-1 | ASQDGGSYEQY
TRBJ1-1 | TRBV7-9 | ASSLGQVNTEAF
TRBJ2-5 | TRBV7-2 | ASSYGPQPETQY
TRBJ2-3 | TRBV7-6 | ASSLGSGLGQY